This section outlines one T cell receptor beta chain sequence together with its context. Its antigen has not been determined. No per-base quality is available; no much larger clone lies one base away. CDR1 and CDR2 (MDHEN, SYDVKM) derive from the germline V gene. From the cysteine through the phenylalanine, the CDR3 covers 15 amino acids. The read is trimmed to its CDR3 DNA, 45 bases read in frame from base 1. Ends trimmed: V by 3 bases, J by 2 bases; bases unmatched to a gene: 3. Libraries were made using the immunoSEQ multiplex PCR assay. For the multiplex PCR, a mixture combining 60 forward primers for TCR Vbeta segments and 13 reverse primers for TCR Jbeta segments was used. The CDR3 region of rearranged TCR beta genes was amplified from genomic DNA with a multiplex PCR assay. Amplified TCR beta libraries were sequenced as 87-base-pair reads on the Illumina HiSeq System. The original pipeline was this. Across the 666 repertoires, a later analysis counted 80 million or so unique TCR beta chains, around 11 million of which were shared by at least two donors. A nearest-neighbor algorithm error-corrected the raw reads and collapsed the reads into unique sequences, merging closely related sequences to remove PCR and sequencing errors. V, D and J gene segments were assigned by aligning CDR3 sequences to IMGT reference sequences. For a sequence to be retained, a match of at least six nucleotides was required to both a V gene segment and a J gene segment. Rearrangements were called productive when the CDR3 lacked stop codons and stayed in frame with V and J; all others were non-productive. Following IMGT convention, CDR3 was defined as the stretch from the second conserved V-encoded cysteine up to the conserved J-encoded phenylalanine. Sequences without an unambiguous match to a single V gene segment were excluded from the earlier analysis of a few hundred of the donors. In an earlier analysis of almost 600 of the donors, a V segment was called functional when productive rearrangements were above 56.7%, and segregating when the standard deviation between donors exceeded 5%. A statistical classification framework was built to diagnose cytomegalovirus status from the catalog of TCR beta chain sequences. A later analysis assigned V and J genes by comparing TCR nucleotide sequences with IMGT/GENE-DB human TR gene sequences. A later analysis assigned CDR3 sequences and most-parsimonious VDJ recombination scenarios with the TCRdist pipeline. In a later analysis, each TCR beta chain was defined by its CDR3 amino acid sequence together with its V-gene family, and reads without a unique V-gene family were excluded. As a way to deal with suspected cross-contamination and a sequencing artifact, a later analysis dropped under 600 nucleotide sequences that were highly shared and had low generation probability. A later analysis calculated a clonal expansion index for each public chain from normalized within-repertoire ranks of inferred template counts. A later analysis computed generation probabilities with a VDJ recombination model fitted to out-of-frame rearrangements, and checked the results against IGoR. A later analysis scored TCR-TCR, TCR-HLA and TCR-CMV co-occurrence with hypergeometric tests, applying a repertoire-size bias correction to TCR pairs. In a later analysis, false discovery rates were estimated by permuting HLA or CMV assignments 20 times. In a later analysis, co-occurring TCRs were grouped using DBSCAN, with TCRdist sequence similarity added in when clustering inside HLA-allele-positive subsets. For co-occurrence clustering, repertoires with fewer than 30,000 or more than 120,000 public chains were excluded, along with roughly 5 repertoires with anomalous nucleotide sharing. TCRdb obtained this table from immuneACCESS and retained in-frame rearrangements with V and J assigned. These tables miss some clones; where compared with another copy, unresolved V genes account for less than half of the shortfall, and the remainder is unexplained. V, J and clone size are taken as reported in that table, and D and trimming were inferred from the DNA itself. This sample has some 140,000 clones in its table, and around 73% of those were observed once. Of the sample, roughly 1.3% falls within the top ten clones.

In total, roughly 670 healthy bone marrow donors made up the cohort. Cohort members were all nominally healthy when sampled, although unrecorded immune exposures were likely present. The donor was CMV seronegative and was included in the group of a few hundred seronegative cohort members. Every donor gave a peripheral blood sample, and the peripheral blood mononuclear cells from that sample were used for TCR beta sequencing. The Qiagen DNeasy Blood Extraction Kit was used to extract genomic DNA from the blood cell samples. The data originate from a study of cytomegalovirus exposure and HLA in healthy donors (dated by TCRdb to 2017 to 2019). Concerning the study at large: An earlier analysis of roughly 630 of the donors reported more than 250 Gb of sequence data and some 120 million unique TCR beta sequences from 150 million to 200 million T cells. On average, roughly 250,000 unique TCR beta nucleotide sequences were sequenced per donor among a few hundred genotyped donors of the cohort, with 15% to 20% of those sequences being non-productive. The genetic ancestry cluster associated with self-reported Caucasian donors included about 81% of the 398 genotyped donors. In a later genetic analysis, genome-wide SNP genotypes for about 55% of the 666 donors were used, and that subset was treated as a discovery cohort. An early release covering roughly 600 HLA-typed donors comprised about 300 gigabases of sequencing data and 85 million or so unique TCR sequences. The study aimed to test whether signatures of past pathogen exposure could be identified by cataloging public T cell receptors. HLA typing included class I and class II loci at four-digit resolution. Using immunosequencing, the study profiled T cell repertoires from about 620 subjects and related those repertoires to cytomegalovirus serostatus. To study patterns of TCR occurrence, a later analysis re-analyzed previously published TCR beta repertoires from 650 to 750 donors and added high-resolution HLA genotyping. A handful of DR-DQ haplotypes were handled as single units for association and clustering because linkage in the cohort was strong. Donor age, sex, ethnicity and CMV serostatus were compiled together with the repertoire data. Rather than using new phenotypic data, the later analysis identified candidate immune exposures from TCR beta sequences and from how often those sequences occurred across donors. All discovery cohort repertoires had been generated on a single sequencing platform. An earlier analysis of approximately 500 of the donors applied high-throughput TCR beta sequencing to assess whether each TCR beta V gene segment acted as functional or pseudogenic. Typing coverage differed by locus: A, B, C, DRB1 and DQB1 were typed in about 620-640 donors, DQA1 in about 500, DPA1 in some 610, and DPB1 in about 450. In addition to the first cohort of several hundred subjects, a separate validation cohort of 120 different subjects was used. The study combined high-throughput TCR immunosequencing, statistical association of individual TCRs with disease status, and machine learning to predict cytomegalovirus infection status. Broad study findings and their caveats: A further reported finding was that TCR beta sequences accurately predicted the HLA-A and HLA-B alleles for most subjects in the first cohort. According to a later analysis, parvovirus B19, influenza, CMV and Epstein-Barr virus appeared linked to several top co-occurrence clusters. The authors suggested that the approach could potentially be generalized to other disease states and immunological phenotypes. The 87-base-pair reads could not distinguish some IMGT-functional V segments, including TRBV6-2 and TRBV6-3, so those segments were excluded. The study listed 150 to 200 TCR beta chains as associated with cytomegalovirus. In a later analysis, TCR association rates were found to vary across HLA loci, with the most associated TCRs seen for DRB1 alleles and the fewest for HLA-C alleles. In both the original and validation cohorts, the classifier was reported to diagnose cytomegalovirus status with high specificity and sensitivity. A later genetic analysis reported fewer N-insertions in productive TCRs among donors in an Asian-associated ancestry cluster than the approximately 670-donor mean. Three of the identified cytomegalovirus-associated TCR beta chains were confirmed in vitro to be specific for cytomegalovirus antigens. The sequencing pipeline was judged likely to have produced a cluster of highly shared sequence variants as a technical artifact. Sequencing depth was assumed to be roughly uniform across donors in the presence/absence analyses, though that assumption may not hold. A later genetic analysis associated a missense DCLRE1C variant with V-gene and J-gene trimming of TCR beta chains, and an independent cohort replicated the association. While some public TCRs were present in many individuals, most TCR sequences turned up only very rarely across donors. Immune exposure information for the cohort was limited to CMV serostatus. In this cohort, only TCR beta chains were sequenced, and detectable features were limited by the absence of alpha or paired-chain data. Most CMV-associated TCR beta chains appeared to be HLA-restricted in a later analysis, and the HLA associations seemed to be driven largely by CMV exposure. A later analysis associated 16,951 TCR beta sequences with specific HLA alleles at a false discovery rate of 0.05. Because some donors lacked HLA typing at each locus, the association tests relied only on the typed subset. Strong co-occurrence of HLA alleles, especially DR and DQ, made assigning TCR associations to individual alleles difficult. In an earlier analysis of about 600 of the donors, most TCR beta V segments appeared in productive rearrangements about 87% or about 30% of the time, broadly matching IMGT annotations. Compared with equally common non-associated chains, HLA-associated TCR beta chains in a later analysis were more clonally expanded and had lower generation probabilities. Because counts were too low, roughly 16 rarely observed V segments, including chromosome 9 orphons, were excluded from the earlier analysis of a few hundred of the donors. Linkage disequilibrium might explain the correlated functional status among segregating V segments, but an unknown experimental factor could not be excluded.

The rearranged segments are TRBV28 and TRBJ1-5, and TRBD1 matches 8 of the central bases. This TCR derives from a woman in her thirties or forties in good health and CMV-seronegative. Sequencing input: PBMCs. The CDR3 protein is CASSFQQGGNQPQHF. In nucleotide form, the sequence is TGTGCCAGCAGTTTTCAACAGGGGGGCAATCAGCCCCAGCATTTT.